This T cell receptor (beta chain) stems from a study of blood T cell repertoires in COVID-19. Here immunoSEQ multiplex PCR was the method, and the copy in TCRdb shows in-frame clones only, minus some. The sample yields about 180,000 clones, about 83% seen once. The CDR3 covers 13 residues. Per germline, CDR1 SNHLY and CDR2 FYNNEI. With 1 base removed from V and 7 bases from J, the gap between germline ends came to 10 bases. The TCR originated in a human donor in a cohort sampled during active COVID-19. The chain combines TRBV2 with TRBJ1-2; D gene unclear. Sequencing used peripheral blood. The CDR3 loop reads CASSEVTPVGYTF. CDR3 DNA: TGTGCCAGCAGTGAAGTCACCCCAGTTGGCTACACCTTC.